This T cell receptor (beta chain) was profiled in a study of blood T cell repertoires in COVID-19. Study in general: Both acute and convalescent COVID-19 samples were obtained from the United States, Italy and Spain. PBMCs, B-cell-depleted T cells, or T cells were the source of the cDNA or gDNA that made up the material.

Original handling: Estimates of nucleated cell counts were drawn from the amplification of reference gene primers. TCRdb keeps only in-frame clones here, not all; method: immunoSEQ multiplex PCR. That table gives V, J and clone size, and the DNA gave D and trimming. The sample carries approximately 120,000 clones, around three quarters recorded once. This CDR3 region has 17 residues. CDR1 and CDR2 from the germline V gene are LGHNA and YNFKEQ. The V gene end was trimmed by 1 base and the J gene end by 5 bases; junction bases not matched to a gene: 8. The TCR was taken from a human donor in a cohort sampled during active or convalescent COVID-19. Source material: peripheral blood. The chain is built from TRBV4-2 and TRBJ2-5; 12 bases match TRBD2. The chain's CDR3 is CASSQGASGRARETQYF. The CDR3 region has the DNA TGTGCCAGCAGCCAAGGTGCTAGCGGGAGGGCCCGGGAGACCCAGTACTTC.